These 5 T cell receptor beta chains share one sample of origin, sequenced in a study of cytomegalovirus exposure and HLA in healthy donors. The repertoire was sequenced with immunoSEQ multiplex PCR; TCRdb's copy has only in-frame clones and lacks some. The profile shows 45,000 to 60,000 clones, approximately 93% of them singletons. The material sequenced was PBMCs. These receptors came from a woman younger than 35 in good health and CMV-seronegative.

The chain is built from TRBV6-6 and TRBJ2-7; the match to TRBD1 covers 8 bases. J was trimmed by 3 bases and V by 6 bases; bases with no gene match: 4. From germline, CDR1 is MNHNY and CDR2 SVGAGI (reference sequence). The CDR3 is 13 amino acids. The DNA for the CDR3 is TGTGCCAGCAGCAGGGACAGGAGCTACGAGCAGTACGTC. It encodes CASSRDRSYEQYV.

The chain links TRBV7-9 to TRBJ1-6; D not resolved. This CDR3 is 16 amino acids long. Germline assignment: CDR1 SEHNR and CDR2 FQNEAQ (reference sequence). Trimming left V 0 bases short and J 7 bases short, with 13 bases between. CDR3: CASSLAGVIRNSPLHF. As DNA, the CDR3 is TGTGCCAGCAGCTTAGCCGGGGTTATCCGGAATTCACCCCTCCACTTT.

The chain employs TRBV2 and TRBJ2-7; TRBD1 is a possible D gene (5 bases). There are 14 residues in the CDR3. Germline V gene sequence: CDR1 SNHLY, CDR2 FYNNEI. V lost 8 bases and J 0 bases, leaving 14 bases between the germline ends. The CDR3 nucleotides are TGTGCCAGCGCCTCAGGGCCCCCCTCCTACGAGCAGTACTTC. Its translation is CASASGPPSYEQYF.

The chain couples TRBV27 to TRBJ2-2; possible D gene TRBD1, 5 bases. CDR3 length equals 15 residues. Germline CDR1 MNHEY, CDR2 SMNVEV (reference sequence). Trimming removed 2 bases at V and 4 bases at J, with 11 bases between. The CDR3 spells CASSLDQGGTGELFF. The CDR3 DNA is TGTGCCAGCAGTTTAGACCAGGGCGGCACCGGGGAGCTGTTTTTT.

J is TRBJ1-2 and V is TRBV6-5; 7 nucleotides match TRBD1. CDR3 length equals 14 residues. V lost 2 bases, J lost 4 bases, and 4 bases stayed unmatched. The germline gives CDR1 MNHEY, CDR2 SVGAGI. The CDR3 nucleotides are TGTGCCAGCAGTTACAGGGGGCGGGGCTATGGCTACACCTTC. Its translation: CASSYRGRGYGYTF.